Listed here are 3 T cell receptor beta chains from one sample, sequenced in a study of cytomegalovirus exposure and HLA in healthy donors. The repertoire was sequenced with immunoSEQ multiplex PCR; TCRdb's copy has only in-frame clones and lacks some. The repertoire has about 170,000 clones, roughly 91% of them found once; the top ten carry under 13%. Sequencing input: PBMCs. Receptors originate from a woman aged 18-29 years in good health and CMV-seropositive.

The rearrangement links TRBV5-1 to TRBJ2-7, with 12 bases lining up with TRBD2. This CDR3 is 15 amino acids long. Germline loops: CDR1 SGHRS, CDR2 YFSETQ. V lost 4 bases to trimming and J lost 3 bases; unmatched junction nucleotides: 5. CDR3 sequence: CASSNGTSGFYEQYF. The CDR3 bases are TGCGCCAGCAGCAACGGGACTAGCGGGTTCTACGAGCAGTACTTC.

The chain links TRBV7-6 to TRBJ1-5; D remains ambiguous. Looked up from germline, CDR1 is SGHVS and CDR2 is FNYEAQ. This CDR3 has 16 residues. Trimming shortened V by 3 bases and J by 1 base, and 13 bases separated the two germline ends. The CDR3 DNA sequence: TGTGCCAGCAGCTTGGAGGCCCGGAGGAGCAATCAGCCCCAGCATTTT. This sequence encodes CASSLEARRSNQPQHF.

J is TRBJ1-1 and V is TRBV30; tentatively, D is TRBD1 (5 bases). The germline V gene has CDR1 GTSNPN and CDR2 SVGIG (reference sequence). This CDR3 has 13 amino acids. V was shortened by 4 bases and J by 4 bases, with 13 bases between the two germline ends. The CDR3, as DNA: TGTGCCTGGACAGGGTCCAAGGGCACTGAAGCTTTCTTT. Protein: CAWTGSKGTEAFF.